The rows below give T cell receptor beta chains drawn from one sample of a study of shared clonotypes between healthy human individuals. The data were produced by immunoSEQ multiplex PCR, yet TCRdb's version contains in-frame clones alone and is incomplete. The sample lists about 1 million clones, 65% to 75% occurring once. The sequenced sample consisted of memory CD4+ T cells sorted from blood. These receptors were collected from a man aged 18 to 30 in good health. Both conserved end residues are part of each CDR3. D genes are given only for firm matches. Size tells how often a clone was seen (once, few, many) or the class of an expanded clone, and some rows leave it out.

cdr3_aa	cdr3_nt	clone_size	v_call	j_call	d_call
CASSSKAGAYNEQFF	TGTGCCAGCAGCTCCAAAGCGGGTGCCTACAATGAGCAGTTCTTC	NA	TRBV5-4	TRBJ2-1	NA
CASSLTGTGVGNSPLHF	TGTGCCAGCAGCTTGACCGGGACAGGGGTCGGAAATTCACCCCTCCACTTT	NA	TRBV5-4	TRBJ1-6	TRBD1
CASSYWASGGAGNNEQFF	TGTGCCAGCAGCTATTGGGCTAGCGGGGGGGCGGGTAACAATGAGCAGTTCTTC	NA	TRBV7-8	TRBJ2-1	TRBD2
CASGSGDSREETQYF	TGTGCTAGTGGTTCGGGGGACAGCAGAGAAGAGACCCAGTACTTC	NA	TRBV12-5	TRBJ2-5	NA
CASRGPGTGFYGYTF	TGTGCCAGCAGAGGTCCCGGGACAGGGTTCTATGGCTACACCTTC	NA	TRBV2	TRBJ1-2	TRBD1
CASSERGAHNSPLHF	TGTGCCAGCAGTGAGAGGGGGGCCCATAATTCACCCCTCCACTTT	NA	TRBV2	TRBJ1-6	NA
CASSRRSGVSTDTQYF	TGTGCCAGCAGCCGCCGTAGCGGAGTTAGCACAGATACGCAGTATTTT	few	TRBV27	TRBJ2-3	NA
CASSSPGTDNLGNTEAFF	TGTGCCAGCAGTTCCCCCGGGACAGACAACTTGGGGAACACTGAAGCTTTCTTT	once	TRBV11-3	TRBJ1-1	TRBD1
CASSPDGGRQPQHF	TGTGCCAGCAGCCCGGACGGGGGTCGGCAGCCCCAGCATTTT	once	TRBV7-2	TRBJ1-5	NA
CASSLRVAKDEQYF	TGTGCCAGCAGCTTACGGGTGGCAAAGGACGAGCAGTACTTC	few	TRBV7-6	TRBJ2-7	NA
CASSEARGDKNIQYF	TGTGCCAGCAGTGAAGCACGGGGGGACAAAAACATTCAGTACTTC	NA	TRBV2	TRBJ2-4	TRBD2
CASSLFLGTEAFF	TGTGCCAGCAGCTTGTTCTTGGGTACTGAAGCTTTCTTT	NA	TRBV5-4	TRBJ1-1	NA
CASTGGAGANVLTF	TGTGCCAGCACAGGGGGGGCTGGGGCCAACGTCCTGACTTTC	NA	TRBV6-5	TRBJ2-6	NA
CASSLGQLTGEQYF	TGTGCCAGCAGCTTAGGTCAGCTTACGGGCGAGCAGTACTTC	NA	TRBV11-2	TRBJ2-7	NA
CASSPLVFGVNSQAFF	TGTGCCAGCTCCCCCTTAGTGTTTGGGGTAAATTCCCAAGCTTTCTTT	few	TRBV18	TRBJ1-1	NA
CASSQVAGATYNEQFF	TGTGCCAGCAGCCAAGTAGCGGGGGCTACCTACAATGAGCAGTTCTTC	once	TRBV7-2	TRBJ2-1	TRBD2
CASSLVSWGSEETQYF	TGCGCCAGCAGCTTGGTATCGTGGGGATCGGAAGAGACCCAGTACTTC	NA	TRBV5-1	TRBJ2-5	NA
CASRAGTGEGQPQHF	TGTGCCAGCAGAGCCGGGACAGGGGAAGGTCAGCCCCAGCATTTT	NA	TRBV6-6	TRBJ1-5	TRBD1
CAWSTGSEQYF	TGTGCCTGGAGTACGGGGAGCGAGCAGTACTTC	NA	TRBV30	TRBJ2-7	NA
CASSQSLGGWVEKLFF	TGCGCCAGCAGCCAAAGTCTAGGAGGCTGGGTTGAAAAACTGTTTTTT	NA	TRBV4-3	TRBJ1-4	NA